This TCR beta chain was documented in a study of long-term antiretroviral therapy in people with HIV (dated by TCRdb to about 2022). Study-level background: The earliest samples were collected about a decade before the 2015 WHO recommendation for immediate ART, when ART was typically delayed until CD4 counts fell. Whether ART initiation and durable HIV suppression were associated with changes in peripheral blood TRB repertoire composition and diversity was tested in a retrospective serial study. A total of roughly 180 cryopreserved PBMC samples were contributed to the cohort by 30 adults with confirmed HIV infection, with samples collected serially over a mean of approximately six years (range 1-12). Among the 30 or so participants with HIV, eleven were female. No cross-contamination during QIAcube processing was shown when test extractions of a monoclonal T-cell line were performed alongside around 30 polyclonal samples. Overall study results and their limits: Starting ART was linked to a significant rise in TRB diversity, yet even with long-term ART the diversity remained significantly lower than in transplant donor controls. The repertoire was dominated across all time points by expanded TRB clones identified before ART initiation, although this dominance was seen to fluctuate and to decrease in many PLHIV after ART. Since PBMC availability was limited, sequencing covered only the TCR beta chain, with no alpha chain pairing. The samples span the years 2004 to 2017, and the ART regimens used may be less effective than current regimens. CDR3 length ranges in HIV repertoires were narrower than in controls, and network structure suggested an antigen-experienced repertoire with only a slight naive shift after ART. Because pre-ART samples had limited cell numbers, profiling was done on unsorted PBMC rather than on sorted CD4+ and CD8+ T cells. Inferences about post-ART repertoire changes are limited because no data were available on ART adherence, viral resistance or therapy changes.

Note on this clone: The clone's antigen remains unknown. The record has no base qualities; no much larger clone is one base away.

To be included, a participant needed at least one PBMC sample from before ART initiation plus at least two post-ART samples. Treatment was received in the United States of America by all participants with HIV. Before DNA extraction, cryopreserved samples of about 1-11 million PBMC were thawed and then washed. At the time of the earliest PBMC sample, participants with HIV were aged between roughly 23 and 60 years. PBMC samples were contributed by each participant from 1-4 timepoints before ART initiation and 2-8 timepoints after ART initiation, with a median of 7 samples. Serial HIV viral load, CD4+ T-cell count, ART history and demographic data were obtained for every participant. A Qiagen kit on a QIAcube was used to extract genomic DNA from unsorted PBMC, with samples processed in batches of 12. The immunoSEQ hsTCRB v3.0 assay was used at survey level resolution to sequence the TRB variable region. A depth of roughly 40,000-55,000 T-cell genomes per sample was targeted for TRB sequencing. An Illumina MiSeq with a v3 150-cycle kit was used to sequence the pooled TRB libraries. As for the authors' bioinformatics: Repertoire analysis was run in R within a reproducible Nextflow workflow that covered QC, data transformation and analysis. LymphoSeq2, an R package for exploring AIRR-Seq data, was used to implement the custom analyses. After excluding a few samples that yielded fewer than 5000 total TRB sequences, approximately 180 HIV repertoires remained for analysis. Among the 170 to 200 HIV repertoires that were kept, 59 were collected before ART initiation and more than 120 were collected after ART initiation. Repertoires were downsampled to 5000 TRB nucleotide sequences, with summary statistics averaged over 100 downsampling iterations. TRB sequences were retained for analysis only if CDR3 regions of at least seven amino acids were present. Two measures captured diversity: a Shannon entropy-derived clonality score and the Gini coefficient. In repertoire networks, the top 5000 CDR3 amino acid sequences were linked whenever an edit distance of one separated two sequences. Antigen specificity groups and MHC restriction were predicted for TRB CDR3 amino acid sequences with GLIPH2. To flag known CMV, EBV, HIV or tissue antigen associations, CDR3 amino acid sequences were matched against VDJdb and McPAS-TCR. Pre-ART, post-ART and control groups were compared with Wilcoxon signed-rank tests and Holm-Bonferroni correction. TCRdb took over this immuneACCESS table, retaining in-frame rearrangements with V and J assigned. Such tables are incomplete; in checked studies, under half of the missing clones stem from an unresolved V gene, and the remainder is unexplained. The V and J calls and the clone size are those of that table, but D and trimming were determined from the DNA. The sample profile shows approximately 26,000 clones; less than 90% of them were found once. Jointly, the top ten make up roughly 6.7% of the sample.

Reading the germline V gene gives CDR1 SGHTA and CDR2 FQGNSA. The CDR3 runs 13 residues from the cysteine to the phenylalanine. Of all the DNA, just the CDR3 is kept, 39 bases in frame from base 1. A distance of 12 bases separates the germline ends of V and J, which lose 5 bases and 5 bases respectively. The clonotype originates from a man in his late teens or twenties with HIV. This sample comprised unsorted PBMCs, obtained 0.4 years after starting antiretroviral therapy. The receptor chain draws on TRBV7-2 and TRBJ2-5; no D gene can be assigned with confidence. The CDR3 corresponds to CASSRLGWETQYF. The nucleotides read TGTGCCAGCAGCCGTCTGGGGTGGGAGACCCAGTACTTC.